What follows are 6 T cell receptor beta chains derived from one specimen sequenced in a study of OX40 agonist ivuxolimab in advanced cancers. Some clones are missing from TCRdb's copy, which holds only in-frame ones; the method was immunoSEQ multiplex PCR. The sample carries about 18,000 clones, roughly 71% recorded once. Source: CD4+ or CD8+ T cells sorted from blood, taken in a trial of the OX40 agonist ivuxolimab. The receptors were gathered from an adult with an advanced solid tumor such as melanoma, head and neck, liver or kidney cancer.

The chain joins TRBV7-3 to TRBJ2-3; no clear D gene. Trimming cost V 5 bases and J 5 bases, with 5 bases left between them. This CDR3 is 11 amino acids long. Germline CDR1 SGHTA, CDR2 FQGTGA. Here the CDR3 DNA reads TGTGCCAGCAGCGACCAAGATACGCAGTATTTT. Translating gives CASSDQDTQYF.

This sequence joins TRBV7-6 and TRBJ2-7; D gene unclear. The CDR3 runs 13 residues. Trimming removed 1 base at V and 4 bases at J, with 8 bases between. Germline CDR1 is SGHVS and CDR2 is FNYEAQ. The CDR3 is CASSLDSVYEQYF. DNA of the CDR3: TGTGCCAGCAGCTTAGACAGCGTGTACGAGCAGTACTTC.

This clone was detected only a few times. V gene TRBV4-1 combines with J gene TRBJ1-1; D is uncertain. V was trimmed by 0 bases and J by 4 bases, leaving 12 bases between them. The germline CDR1 and CDR2 sequences are MGHRA and YSYEKL. This CDR3 comprises 15 residues. CDR3 DNA sequence: TGCGCCAGCAGCCAAGAGGGAGGGTGGGTCACTGAAGCTTTCTTT. It translates to CASSQEGGWVTEAFF.

This chain joins TRBV4-1 and TRBJ2-7; tentatively, D is TRBD2 (6 bases). This CDR3 contains 16 residues. Germline V gene lookup returns CDR1 MGHRA and CDR2 YSYEKL. Trimming removed 1 base at V and 7 bases at J, with 20 bases between. In DNA, the CDR3 is TGCGCCAGCAGCCAAGCGTGGGGGGAAGGGGCGGGGGAGCAGTACTTC. It yields the protein CASSQAWGEGAGEQYF.

The genes are TRBV6-7 and TRBJ2-2, with D perhaps given as TRBD1 or TRBD2 (5 bases each). TRBV6-7 is filed as an ORF, its function uncertain. The CDR3 is 16 amino acids. Trimming left V 6 bases short and J 4 bases short, with 18 bases between. The CDR3 nucleotides are TGTGCCAGCAGGACCGGGACGGACGATGTCACCGGGGAGCTGTTTTTT. Protein product: CASRTGTDDVTGELFF.

This clone was seen more than once but under ten times. The V and J genes are TRBV10-3 and TRBJ1-2; 10 bases align to TRBD1. V dropped 10 bases and J dropped 3; count of bases not matched to a gene: 5. The CDR3 is 13 amino acids. Germline CDR1 and CDR2: ENHRY and SYGVKD. The CDR3 is CANRGTGDYGYTF. The CDR3 DNA reads TGTGCCAACCGGGGGACAGGGGACTATGGCTACACCTTC.